The 32 T cell receptor beta chains presented below share a single source sample, sequenced in a study of Ad26.COV2.S vaccination and SARS-CoV-2 variants. Using immunoSEQ multiplex PCR, the repertoire was profiled, and TCRdb retains in-frame clones only, with some absent. This sample carries roughly 390,000 clones, about nine tenths of them seen once, and the ten largest clones take 3% to 3.5%. Treatment: over 15 received Ad26.COV2.S at low or high dose, single or two shots; several received placebo; per-sample allocation not given. Sampling happened 63 days after the first vaccine or placebo injection. The source was peripheral blood, collected in a trial of Ad26.COV2.S vaccine versus placebo. The receptors derive from a person between 18 and 59 years old who received the Ad26.COV2.S COVID-19 vaccine or a placebo.

The chain joins TRBV2 to TRBJ1-6, with 8 bases that match TRBD1. The length of the CDR3 is 17 residues. V lost 2 bases and J lost 5; bases outside the gene matches: 8. The germline gives CDR1 SNHLY, CDR2 FYNNEI. The CDR3 DNA reads as TGTGCCAGCAGTGAATACAGGGGGATCAGGCATAATTCACCCCTCCACTTT. It yields the protein CASSEYRGIRHNSPLHF.

This chain connects TRBV4-3 to TRBJ1-2; D unresolved. CDR3 length: 15 amino acids. Germline CDR1 reads LGHNA; CDR2 reads YSLEER. Trimming removed 8 bases from V and 4 bases from J, with 20 bases in between. CDR3 in amino acids: CASSLGLMHGYGYTF. As DNA, the CDR3 is TGCGCCAGCTCCCTTGGGCTAATGCATGGCTATGGCTACACCTTC.

The V and J genes are TRBV5-1 and TRBJ1-1, with 9 bases that match TRBD1. Trimming took 0 bases from V and 7 from J; bases not matched to a gene: 1. Germline V lookup: CDR1 SGHRS, CDR2 YFSETQ. The CDR3 covers 13 residues. CDR3 amino acids: CASSLGQGGEAFF. The CDR3 DNA follows: TGCGCCAGCAGCTTGGGACAGGGGGGTGAAGCTTTCTTT.

The V call is TRBV3-1 (or the pseudogene TRBV3-2), the J call TRBJ2-7; the D gene is possibly TRBD2 (7 bases). The CDR3 runs 15 residues. Trimming left V 0 bases short and J 5 bases short, with 14 bases between. The germline V gene encodes CDR1 LGHDT and CDR2 YNNKEL (reference sequence). CDR3 sequence: CASSQDSAGAHEQYF. The CDR3 DNA follows: TGTGCCAGCAGCCAAGATAGTGCGGGGGCCCACGAGCAGTACTTC.

This chain links TRBV3-1 (or the pseudogene TRBV3-2) with TRBJ1-2, with no clear D. CDR1 LGHDT and CDR2 YNNKEL come from the germline V gene (reference sequence). The V and J ends lost 0 bases and 4 bases respectively, with 12 bases between them. This CDR3 spans 15 amino acids. CDR3 nucleotide sequence: TGTGCCAGCAGCCAAGATCGGGCAGGCGTCTATGGCTACACCTTC. This gives the protein CASSQDRAGVYGYTF.

Here the CDR3 reads CASTRSSGTGGSGNTIYF. The CDR3, as DNA: TGTGCCAGCACCAGAAGCTCCGGGACAGGGGGCTCTGGAAACACCATATATTTT. V and J are TRBV7-4 and TRBJ1-3, with 11 positions matching TRBD1. V shed 7 bases, J shed 0 bases, and the junction held 11 bases outside the gene matches. This CDR3 contains 18 residues. Germline lookup yields CDR1 SGHVT and CDR2 SQSDAQ.

The sample holds one count of this clone. The rearrangement uses TRBV30 and TRBJ2-5, with D unclear. The CDR3 runs to 12 residues. With 0 bases removed from V and 7 bases from J, the gap between germline ends came to 9 bases. Germline CDR1 GTSNPN, CDR2 SVGIG (reference sequence). The CDR3 here is CAWSVKEGTQYF. CDR3 bases: TGTGCCTGGAGTGTCAAAGAAGGGACCCAGTACTTC.

This rearrangement joins TRBV4-1 to TRBJ1-1; no clear D gene. Trimming left V 3 bases short and J 1 base short, with 9 bases between. CDR1 and CDR2 from the germline V gene are MGHRA and YSYEKL. The CDR3 length is 14 residues. DNA for the CDR3: TGCGCCAGCAGCCACAAGTTAGGGAACACTGAAGCTTTCTTT. This gives the protein CASSHKLGNTEAFF.

In the case of this clone: This specimen includes other DNA sequences encoding the same CDR3. The chain couples TRBV6-1 to TRBJ2-5; no clear D. CDR3 size: 11 residues. Per the germline V gene, CDR1 is MNHNS and CDR2 is SASEGT. Trimming left V 3 bases short and J 2 bases short, with 1 base between. The CDR3 DNA is TGTGCCAGCAGTGAGCAAGAGACCCAGTACTTC. This translates into CASSEQETQYF.

The V gene is TRBV7-2, the J gene TRBJ2-3, with D perhaps TRBD2 (5 bases). This CDR3 comprises 14 residues. V lost 3 bases and J 6 bases, leaving 13 bases between the germline ends. Looked up from germline, CDR1 is SGHTA and CDR2 is FQGNSA. In DNA form, the CDR3 reads TGTGCCAGCAGCTTGGACTCCAAATCCGATACGCAGTATTTT. Its translation is CASSLDSKSDTQYF.

The chain carries TRBV5-5 and TRBJ1-2; perhaps TRBD1 as D (5 bases). The CDR3 contains 15 residues. Trimming removed 3 bases at V and 8 bases at J, with 20 bases between. Germline CDR1 SGHKS, CDR2 YYEKEE (reference sequence). The CDR3: CASSWAGTPVEGYTF. CDR3 sequence (DNA): TGTGCCAGCAGCTGGGCCGGGACCCCTGTTGAGGGCTACACCTTC.

The rearrangement links TRBV11-2 to TRBJ2-2, with D hard to call. The CDR3 totals 12 residues. V lost 1 base to trimming and J lost 4 bases, with 1 base between them. CDR1 and CDR2 (germline): SGHAT, FQNNGV. The CDR3: CASSLATGELFF. Written as DNA, the CDR3 is TGTGCCAGCAGCTTAGCCACCGGGGAGCTGTTTTTT.

The chain joins TRBV10-3 to TRBJ1-3; D may be TRBD1 (5 bases). Germline CDR1 ENHRY, CDR2 SYGVKD. Trimming removed 3 bases at V and 0 bases at J, with 12 bases between. The CDR3 is made up of 16 amino acids. The CDR3 DNA follows: TGTGCCATCAGTGATTTGTACAGGTTCTCTGGAAACACCATATATTTT. Translated, it gives CAISDLYRFSGNTIYF.

This chain links TRBV7-9 with TRBJ2-1; a weak D match, TRBD1 (5 bases). Germline V CDR1 and CDR2: SEHNR, FQNEAQ (reference sequence). V was clipped by 5 bases and J by 0 bases, with 14 bases between them. CDR3 length equals 16 residues. CDR3 protein: CASSPPTESSYNEQFF. CDR3 DNA: TGTGCCAGCAGCCCCCCGACAGAGAGCTCCTACAATGAGCAGTTCTTC.

Here the CDR3 DNA reads TGTGCCAGCAGTGAAAACTGGTATGGCTACACCTTC. Residues: CASSENWYGYTF. V usage is TRBV2 and J usage is TRBJ1-2, with D uncertain. Trimming pared 2 bases from V and 5 bases from J, leaving 6 bases between. This CDR3 has 12 amino acids. CDR1 and CDR2 from the germline V gene are SNHLY and FYNNEI.

This chain uses TRBV2 with TRBJ2-7; TRBD1 matches at 7 bases. The germline gives CDR1 SNHLY, CDR2 FYNNEI. Trimming removed 7 bases from V and 0 bases from J; junction bases left unmatched: 15. The CDR3 is made up of 17 amino acids. The DNA for the CDR3 is TGTGCCAGCACTCATCTAGAGGGACAGCCCGTCTCCTACGAGCAGTACTTC. It yields the protein CASTHLEGQPVSYEQYF.

The genes are TRBV1 and TRBJ2-1; the D call TRBD2 from the table was never checked on the DNA. TRBV1 is labeled a pseudogene. The CDR3 extends over 17 amino acids. Written as DNA, the CDR3 is TGCACCAGCAATCCAAGAAGTCGTGCGGGGGTATACAATGAGCAGTTCTTC. Translating it yields CTSNPRSRAGVYNEQFF.

The rearrangement joins TRBV2 to TRBJ1-6; 9 nucleotides align to TRBD1. V gave up 8 bases and J gave up 7 bases; unmatched junction bases: 15. CDR1 and CDR2 (germline): SNHLY, FYNNEI. The CDR3 loop spans 17 amino acids. CDR3 coding DNA: TGTGCCAGCCGCTGGGGACAGGGTGGCTATCGGAATTCACCCCTCCACTTT. Translating it yields CASRWGQGGYRNSPLHF.

The rearrangement uses TRBV11-2 and TRBJ2-1, with 8 bases aligning to TRBD1. J lost 0 bases, V lost 2 bases, and 3 bases had no gene match. Germline assignment: CDR1 SGHAT and CDR2 FQNNGV. The CDR3 is made up of 16 amino acids. CDR3 loop: CASSLRTGSSYNEQFF. The DNA of the CDR3 is TGTGCCAGCAGCTTACGGACAGGGAGCTCCTACAATGAGCAGTTCTTC.

The chain has TRBV4-1 and TRBJ1-4; 9 positions agree with TRBD1. The CDR3 has 15 amino acids. V lost 2 bases and J lost 11; bases outside the gene matches: 9. The V gene's germline CDR1 is MGHRA and CDR2 YSYEKL. Here the CDR3 DNA reads TGCGCCAGCAGCCAACTGGGACAGGGAGGAGAGAAACTGTTTTTT. It codes for CASSQLGQGGEKLFF.

The J gene is TRBJ2-7, the V gene TRBV25-1; D is uncertain. The CDR3 runs to 13 residues. Germline V lookup: CDR1 MGHDK, CDR2 SYGVNS. Trimming left V 3 bases short and J 3 bases short, with 9 bases between. In nucleotides, the CDR3 is TGTGCCAGCAGTGATTCTTGGGACTACGAGCAGTACTTC. Translating gives CASSDSWDYEQYF.

The chain has TRBV18 and TRBJ2-1; 10 bases line up with TRBD2. V gave up 0 bases and J gave up 7 bases; unmatched junction bases: 3. Germline CDR1 is KGHSH and CDR2 is LQKENI. The CDR3 is made up of 15 amino acids. CDR3 loop: CASSPPSGGRNEQFF. CDR3 DNA sequence: TGTGCCAGCTCACCACCTAGCGGGGGGCGGAATGAGCAGTTCTTC.

V gene TRBV12-5 combines with J gene TRBJ1-2; D is undetermined. V was shortened by 2 bases and J by 4 bases, with 8 bases between the two germline ends. The CDR3 contains 13 residues. Germline V gives CDR1 LGHNT, CDR2 FRNRAP. CDR3 sequence (DNA): TGTGCTAGTGGTTTGAGTCAACTCTATGGCTACACCTTC. Translating it yields CASGLSQLYGYTF.

V usage is TRBV12-3 or TRBV12-4 and J usage is TRBJ2-7; the D is unclear. Trimming stripped 7 bases from V and 3 bases from J, with 10 bases between. The CDR3 spans 12 residues. The CDR3: CASTPSGYEQYF. The CDR3 DNA is TGTGCCAGCACCCCCTCTGGCTACGAGCAGTACTTC.

The rearrangement joins TRBV5-5 to TRBJ2-5; 7 bases are shared with TRBD2. With V trimmed by 2 bases and J by 3 bases, 4 bases remained unmatched. Per the germline V gene, CDR1 is SGHKS and CDR2 is YYEKEE (reference sequence). This CDR3 has 14 amino acids. CDR3 coding DNA: TGTGCCAGCAGCTTAGGTCGGGGGGAAGAGACCCAGTACTTC. Its translation is CASSLGRGEETQYF.

The V and J genes are TRBV6-2 or TRBV6-3 and TRBJ2-7; a possible D gene is TRBD1 (5 bases). Trimming left V 0 bases short and J 3 bases short, with 15 bases between. Germline V CDR1 and CDR2: MNHEY, SVGEGT. The CDR3 is 16 residues long. The DNA for the CDR3 is TGTGCCAGCAGTTACTCGATGTTCAGGGAAAACTACGAGCAGTACTTC. This encodes CASSYSMFRENYEQYF.

The sample holds one count of this clone. The chain uses TRBV6-1 and TRBJ2-7, with unresolved D. The germline gives CDR1 MNHNS, CDR2 SASEGT. The germline V and J ends were trimmed by 2 bases and 3 bases, with 11 bases remaining between them. This CDR3 is 14 amino acids long. The CDR3 bases are TGTGCCAGCAGTGAACTGGCAGGAAACTACGAGCAGTACTTC. Protein sequence: CASSELAGNYEQYF.

J is TRBJ2-2 and V is TRBV6-5, with 7 bases that match TRBD1. V shed 11 bases, J shed 6 bases, and the junction held 9 bases outside the gene matches. There are 13 residues in the CDR3. CDR1 and CDR2 from the germline V gene are MNHEY and SVGAGI. The CDR3 DNA is TGTGCCGTAGCACAGGGGAATCCCGGGGAGCTGTTTTTT. It translates to CAVAQGNPGELFF.

As DNA, the CDR3 is TGTGCCAGCCGACCCGAACGGGGTAGGTCCTACAATGAGCAGTTCTTC. It codes for CASRPERGRSYNEQFF. The chain joins TRBV2 to TRBJ2-1, with D perhaps matching TRBD2 (5 bases). The CDR3 loop spans 16 amino acids. Germline CDR1 is SNHLY and CDR2 is FYNNEI. V gave up 8 bases and J gave up 1 base, with 18 bases separating them.

The rearrangement uses TRBV5-1 and TRBJ1-2, with D possibly matching TRBD1 (6 bases). Trimming took 4 bases from V and 8 from J, leaving 21 bases between them. The germline V gene encodes CDR1 SGHRS and CDR2 YFSETQ. The CDR3 contains 15 residues. DNA of the CDR3: TGCGCCAGCAGCCAAGGGACATCCCCCGGGAGAGGCTACACCTTC. Translating gives CASSQGTSPGRGYTF.

This chain joins TRBV4-1 and TRBJ1-6, with a possible D match to TRBD1 (5 bases). Trimming shortened V by 3 bases and J by 3 bases, and 12 bases separated the two germline ends. There are 16 residues in the CDR3. Germline-derived CDR1 and CDR2 are MGHRA and YSYEKL. CDR3 in amino acids: CASSHPLRGYNSPLHF. CDR3 nucleotides: TGCGCCAGCAGCCATCCCCTAAGGGGCTATAATTCACCCCTCCACTTT.

The V gene is TRBV7-2, the J gene TRBJ1-2, with D uncertain. This CDR3 is built from 14 residues. Germline V gene sequence: CDR1 SGHTA, CDR2 FQGNSA. The V gene lost 4 bases and the J gene lost 3 bases, with 12 bases spanning the gap. The chain's CDR3 is CASSSPGSDYGYTF. CDR3 nucleotide sequence: TGTGCCAGCAGCTCGCCGGGGTCTGACTATGGCTACACCTTC. Together with reference TRBV7-2 and TRBJ1-2, the CDR3 gives the full variable domain: GAGVSQSPSNKVTEKGKDVELRCDPISGHTALYWYRQSLGQGLEFLIYFQGNSAPDKSGLPSDRFSAERTGGSVSTLTIQRTQQEDSAVYLCASSSPGSDYGYTFGSGTRLTVV.